This T cell receptor (beta chain) comes out of a study of CD8+CD57+ T cells in acquired aplastic anemia. Study-level information: CD4+ and CD8+ cells, once sorted, gave DNA averaging 3.2 ug.

Before being chosen for sequencing, patients had shown CD8+CD57+ cell expansion by flow cytometry. According to the study, genomic DNA was the template for TCR beta VDJ and CDR3 profiling. MiXCR was run by TCRdb on the reads, yielding one entry per CDR3 protein. The repertoire holds 150,000 to 200,000 distinct CDR3 sequences, with 40% to 60% as singletons. The V and J ends lost 1 base and 4 bases respectively, with 19 bases between them. The CDR3 is made up of 17 amino acids. The germline gives CDR1 LNHNV, CDR2 YYDKDF (reference sequence). This clonotype was observed at least ten times. The source is a human donor with aplastic anemia. The V and J genes are TRBV15 and TRBJ1-1; no reliable D call. The sequencing input was sorted CD4+, CD8+, or CD8+CD57+ T cells (not recorded which) from PBMCs. The CDR3, as DNA: TGTGCCACCAGCAGAGTACCCGGGGAAATAGTGGGCACTGAAGCTTTCTTT. Its translation is CATSRVPGEIVGTEAFF. The variable domain in full, with the rest retrieved from reference TRBV15 and TRBJ1-1, is DAMVIQNPRYQVTQFGKPVTLSCSQTLNHNVMYWYQQKSSQAPKLLFHYYDKDFNNEADTPDNFQSRRPNTSFCFLDIRSPGLGDTAMYLCATSRVPGEIVGTEAFFGQGTRLTVV.